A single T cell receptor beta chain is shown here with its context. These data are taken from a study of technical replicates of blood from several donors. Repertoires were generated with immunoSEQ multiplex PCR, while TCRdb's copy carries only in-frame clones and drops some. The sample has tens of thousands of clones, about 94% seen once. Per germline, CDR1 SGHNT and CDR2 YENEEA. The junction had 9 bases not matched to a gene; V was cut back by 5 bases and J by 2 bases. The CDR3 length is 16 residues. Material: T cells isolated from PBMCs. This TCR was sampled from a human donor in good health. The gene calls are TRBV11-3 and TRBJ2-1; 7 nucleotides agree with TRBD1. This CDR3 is CASSPTRQGAYNEQFF. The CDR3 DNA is TGTGCCAGCAGCCCGACCCGACAGGGCGCCTACAATGAGCAGTTCTTC. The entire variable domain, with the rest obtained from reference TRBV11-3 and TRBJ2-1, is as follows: EAGVVQSPRYKIIEKKQPVAFWCNPISGHNTLYWYLQNLGQGPELLIRYENEEAVDDSQLPKDRFSAERLKGVDSTLKIQPAELGDSAVYLCASSPTRQGAYNEQFFGPGTRLTVL.